This T cell receptor beta chain is drawn from a study of T cells in narcolepsy. Findings and limits, study-wide: Autoreactive clonotypes reportedly recurred in blood of same and different patients, not controls.

In regard to this clone: The antigen remains undetermined.

The J segment lost 2 bases and the V segment lost 0 bases, leaving 1 base of the junction unmatched. Germline V lookup: CDR1 SGDLS, CDR2 YYNGEE. This CDR3 has 14 residues. Assay used: immunoSEQ multiplex PCR; TCRdb lists only in-frame clones, some missing. Of around 22,000 clones listed, 80% to 85% are singletons. The TCR sequence derives from a human donor in good health. The rearrangement joins TRBV9 to TRBJ2-5; 7 bases fit TRBD2. Material for sequencing was memory (CD45RA-) CD4+ T cells from blood. CDR3 in amino acids: CASSVGGGQETQYF. The CDR3 region has the DNA TGTGCCAGCAGCGTAGGCGGGGGACAAGAGACCCAGTACTTC.